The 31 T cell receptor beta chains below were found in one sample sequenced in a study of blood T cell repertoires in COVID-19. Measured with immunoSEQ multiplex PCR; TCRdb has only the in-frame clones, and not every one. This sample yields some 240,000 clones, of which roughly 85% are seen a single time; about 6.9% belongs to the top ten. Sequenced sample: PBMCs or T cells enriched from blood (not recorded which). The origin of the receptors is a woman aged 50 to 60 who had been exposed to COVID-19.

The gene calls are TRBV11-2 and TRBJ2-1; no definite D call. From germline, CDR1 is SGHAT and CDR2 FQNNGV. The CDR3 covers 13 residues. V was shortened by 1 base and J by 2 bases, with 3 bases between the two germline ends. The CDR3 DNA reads TGTGCCAGCAGCTTAGCGGCCTACAATGAGCAGTTCTTC. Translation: CASSLAAYNEQFF.

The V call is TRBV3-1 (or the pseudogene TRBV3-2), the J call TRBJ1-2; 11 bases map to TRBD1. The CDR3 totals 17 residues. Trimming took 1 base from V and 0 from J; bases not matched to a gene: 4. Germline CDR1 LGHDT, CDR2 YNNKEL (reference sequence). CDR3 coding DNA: TGTGCCAGCAGCCAAGGGACAGGGGGCAGAGCTAACTATGGCTACACCTTC. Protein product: CASSQGTGGRANYGYTF.

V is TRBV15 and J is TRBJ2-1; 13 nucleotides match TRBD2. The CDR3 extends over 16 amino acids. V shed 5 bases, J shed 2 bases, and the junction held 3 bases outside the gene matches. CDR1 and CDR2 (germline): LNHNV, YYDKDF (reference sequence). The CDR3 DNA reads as TGTGCCACCAGCCAAACTAGCGGGGGGGCCTACAATGAGCAGTTCTTC. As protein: CATSQTSGGAYNEQFF.

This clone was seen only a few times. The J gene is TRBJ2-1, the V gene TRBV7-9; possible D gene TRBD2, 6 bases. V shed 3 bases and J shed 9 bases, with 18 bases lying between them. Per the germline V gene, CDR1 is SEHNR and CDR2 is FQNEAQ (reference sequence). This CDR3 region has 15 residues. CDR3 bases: TGTGCCAGCAGCTTCCCGGGACTCACAGGTGGTGAGCAGTTCTTC. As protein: CASSFPGLTGGEQFF.

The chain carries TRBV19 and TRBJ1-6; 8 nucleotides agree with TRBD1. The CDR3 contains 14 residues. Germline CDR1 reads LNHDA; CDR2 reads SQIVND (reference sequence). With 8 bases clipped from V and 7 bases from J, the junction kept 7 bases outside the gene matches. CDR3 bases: TGTGCCAGTCGCTCTGGGACAGGAAATTCACCCCTCCACTTT. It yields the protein CASRSGTGNSPLHF.

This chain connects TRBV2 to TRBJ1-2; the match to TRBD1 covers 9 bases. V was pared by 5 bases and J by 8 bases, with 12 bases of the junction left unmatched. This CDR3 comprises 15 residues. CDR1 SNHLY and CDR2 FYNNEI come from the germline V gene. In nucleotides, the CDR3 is TGTGCCAGCAGTAAAATTACCGGGACAGGGTTGGGCTACACCTTC. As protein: CASSKITGTGLGYTF.

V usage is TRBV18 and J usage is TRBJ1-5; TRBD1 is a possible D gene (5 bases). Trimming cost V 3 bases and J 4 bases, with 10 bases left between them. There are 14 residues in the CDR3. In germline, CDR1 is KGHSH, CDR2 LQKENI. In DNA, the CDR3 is TGTGCCAGCTCACCCACAGGAGCAAATCAGCCCCAGCATTTT. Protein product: CASSPTGANQPQHF. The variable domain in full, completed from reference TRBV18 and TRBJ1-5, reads NAGVMQNPRHLVRRRGQEARLRCSPMKGHSHVYWYRQLPEEGLKFMVYLQKENIIDESGMPKERFSAEFPKEGPSILRIQQVVRGDSAAYFCASSPTGANQPQHFGDGTRLSIL.

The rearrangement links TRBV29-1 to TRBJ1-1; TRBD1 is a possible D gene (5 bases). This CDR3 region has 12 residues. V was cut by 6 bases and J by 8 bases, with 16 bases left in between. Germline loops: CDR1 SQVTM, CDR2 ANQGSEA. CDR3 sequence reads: CSVNPRQTEAFF. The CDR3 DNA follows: TGCAGCGTGAACCCAAGACAGACAGAAGCTTTCTTT.

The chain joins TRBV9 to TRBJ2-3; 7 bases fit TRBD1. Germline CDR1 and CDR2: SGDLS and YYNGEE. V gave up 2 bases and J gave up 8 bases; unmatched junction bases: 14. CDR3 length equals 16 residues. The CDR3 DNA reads TGTGCCAGCAGCGTTGGGGACAGTCCTCTCGGAGGTACGCAGTATTTT. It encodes CASSVGDSPLGGTQYF.

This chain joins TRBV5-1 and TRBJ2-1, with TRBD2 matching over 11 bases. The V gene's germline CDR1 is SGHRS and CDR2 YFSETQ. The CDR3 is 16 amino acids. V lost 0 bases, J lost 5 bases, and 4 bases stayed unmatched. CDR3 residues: CASSLGVAGGHNEQFF. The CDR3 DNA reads TGCGCCAGCAGCTTGGGCGTAGCGGGGGGGCACAATGAGCAGTTCTTC.

CDR3 sequence reads: CASSSLGRVKNIQYF. In nucleotides, the CDR3 is TGTGCCAGCAGTTCTTTAGGCAGGGTCAAAAACATTCAGTACTTC. J is TRBJ2-4 and V is TRBV6-2 or TRBV6-3, with D possibly being TRBD1 (5 bases). The CDR3 covers 15 residues. Germline V gene sequence: CDR1 MNHEY, CDR2 SVGEGT. V was shortened by 4 bases and J by 3 bases, with 13 bases between the two germline ends.

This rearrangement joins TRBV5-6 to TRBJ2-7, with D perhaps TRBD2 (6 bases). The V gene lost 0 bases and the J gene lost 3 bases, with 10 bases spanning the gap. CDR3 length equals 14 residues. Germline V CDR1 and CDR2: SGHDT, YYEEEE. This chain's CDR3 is CASSLVGTDYEQYF. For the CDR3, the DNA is TGTGCCAGCAGCTTGGTTGGGACTGACTACGAGCAGTACTTC.

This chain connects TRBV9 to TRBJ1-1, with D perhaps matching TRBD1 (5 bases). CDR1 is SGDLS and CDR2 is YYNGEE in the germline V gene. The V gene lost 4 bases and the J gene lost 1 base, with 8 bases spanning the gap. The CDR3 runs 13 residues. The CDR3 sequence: CASSPRENTEAFF. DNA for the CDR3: TGTGCCAGCAGCCCCAGGGAGAACACTGAAGCTTTCTTT.

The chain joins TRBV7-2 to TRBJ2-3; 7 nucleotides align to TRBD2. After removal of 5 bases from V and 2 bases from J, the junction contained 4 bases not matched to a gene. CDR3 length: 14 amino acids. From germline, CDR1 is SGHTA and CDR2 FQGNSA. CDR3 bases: TGTGCCAGCAGCCCAGGGACTACCACAGATACGCAGTATTTT. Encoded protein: CASSPGTTTDTQYF.

In DNA form, the CDR3 reads TGTGCCAGCAGCCTCACTAGCGGGGCGAACAATGAGCAGTTCTTC. Encoded protein: CASSLTSGANNEQFF. This chain links TRBV11-3 with TRBJ2-1, with 10 bases fitting TRBD2. With V trimmed by 5 bases and J by 5 bases, 6 bases remained unmatched. CDR3 size: 15 residues. Germline V CDR1 and CDR2: SGHNT, YENEEA.

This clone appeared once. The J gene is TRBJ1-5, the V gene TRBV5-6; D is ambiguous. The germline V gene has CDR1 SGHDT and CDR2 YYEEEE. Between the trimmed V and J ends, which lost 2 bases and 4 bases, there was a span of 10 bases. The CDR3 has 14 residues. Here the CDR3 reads CASSLGRVNQPQHF. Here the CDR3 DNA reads TGTGCCAGCAGCTTAGGGAGGGTAAATCAGCCCCAGCATTTT.

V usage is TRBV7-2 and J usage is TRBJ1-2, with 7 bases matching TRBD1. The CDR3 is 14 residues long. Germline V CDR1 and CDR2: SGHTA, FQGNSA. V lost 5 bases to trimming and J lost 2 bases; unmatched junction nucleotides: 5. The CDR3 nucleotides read TGTGCCAGCAGCCCCCAGGGGGAGAACTATGGCTACACCTTC. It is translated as CASSPQGENYGYTF.

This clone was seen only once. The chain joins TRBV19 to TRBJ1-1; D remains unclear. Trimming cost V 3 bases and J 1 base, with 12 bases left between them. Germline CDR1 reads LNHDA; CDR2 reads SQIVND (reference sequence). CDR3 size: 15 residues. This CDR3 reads CASSMVDEGNTEAFF. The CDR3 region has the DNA TGTGCCAGTAGTATGGTGGATGAGGGGAACACTGAAGCTTTCTTT.

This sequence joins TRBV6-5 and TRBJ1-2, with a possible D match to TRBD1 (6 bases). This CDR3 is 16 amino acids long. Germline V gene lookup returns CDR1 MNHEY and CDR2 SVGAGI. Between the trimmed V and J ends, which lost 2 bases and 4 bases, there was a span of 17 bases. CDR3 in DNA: TGTGCCAGCAGTTACACCGCCGGGACACTACTCTATGGCTACACCTTC. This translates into CASSYTAGTLLYGYTF.

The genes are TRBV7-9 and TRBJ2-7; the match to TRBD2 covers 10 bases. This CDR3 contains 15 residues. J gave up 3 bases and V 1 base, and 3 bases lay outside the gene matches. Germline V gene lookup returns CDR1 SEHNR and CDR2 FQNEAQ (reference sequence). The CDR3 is CASSLGTSGNYEQYF. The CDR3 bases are TGTGCCAGCAGCTTAGGGACTAGCGGTAACTACGAGCAGTACTTC.

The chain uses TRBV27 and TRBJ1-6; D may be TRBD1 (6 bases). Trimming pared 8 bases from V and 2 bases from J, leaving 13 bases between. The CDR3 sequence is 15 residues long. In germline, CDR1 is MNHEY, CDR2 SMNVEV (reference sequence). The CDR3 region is CASGRGGAYNSPLHF. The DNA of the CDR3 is TGTGCCAGCGGCCGGGGGGGCGCCTATAATTCACCCCTCCACTTT.

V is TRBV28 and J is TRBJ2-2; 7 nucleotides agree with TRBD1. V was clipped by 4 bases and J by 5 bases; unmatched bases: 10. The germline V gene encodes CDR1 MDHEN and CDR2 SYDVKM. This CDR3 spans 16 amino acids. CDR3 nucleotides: TGTGCCAGCAGTTCGCCGACAGGGTTTTTAACCGGGGAGCTGTTTTTT. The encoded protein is CASSSPTGFLTGELFF.

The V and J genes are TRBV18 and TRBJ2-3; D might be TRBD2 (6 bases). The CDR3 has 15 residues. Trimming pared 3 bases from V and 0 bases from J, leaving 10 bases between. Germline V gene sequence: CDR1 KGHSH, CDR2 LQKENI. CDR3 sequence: CASSPVSGSTDTQYF. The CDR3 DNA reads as TGTGCCAGCTCACCTGTTAGCGGAAGCACAGATACGCAGTATTTT.

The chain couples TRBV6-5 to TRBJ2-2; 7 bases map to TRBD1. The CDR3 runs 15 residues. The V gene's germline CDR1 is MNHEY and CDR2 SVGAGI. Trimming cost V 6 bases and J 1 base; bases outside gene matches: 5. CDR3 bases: TGTGCCAGCAGCACTAACAGGGGGAACACCGGGGAGCTGTTTTTT. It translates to CASSTNRGNTGELFF.

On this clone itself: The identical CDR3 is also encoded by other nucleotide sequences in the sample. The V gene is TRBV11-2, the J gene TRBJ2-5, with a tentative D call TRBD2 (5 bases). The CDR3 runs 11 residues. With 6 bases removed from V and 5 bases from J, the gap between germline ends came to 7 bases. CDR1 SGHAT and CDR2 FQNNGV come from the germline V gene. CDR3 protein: CASRTGETQYF. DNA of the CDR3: TGTGCCAGCAGGACGGGGGAGACCCAGTACTTC. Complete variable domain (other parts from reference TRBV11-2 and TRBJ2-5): EAGVAQSPRYKIIEKRQSVAFWCNPISGHATLYWYQQILGQGPKLLIQFQNNGVVDDSQLPKDRFSAERLKGVDSTLKIQPAKLEDSAVYLCASRTGETQYFGPGTRLLVL.

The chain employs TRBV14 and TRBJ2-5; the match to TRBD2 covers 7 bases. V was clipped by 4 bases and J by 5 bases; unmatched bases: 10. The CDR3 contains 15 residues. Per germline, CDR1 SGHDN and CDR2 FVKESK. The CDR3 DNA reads TGTGCCAGCAGCCCAGGCGGGGGTAGAGGGGAGACCCAGTACTTC. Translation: CASSPGGGRGETQYF.

In DNA form, the CDR3 reads TGTGCCAGCAGCCCCTCCCAGGGAAACGAGCAGTACTTC. As protein: CASSPSQGNEQYF. J is TRBJ2-7 and V is TRBV25-1; a weak D match, TRBD1 (5 bases). Germline CDR1 and CDR2: MGHDK and SYGVNS. There are 13 residues in the CDR3. The ends were cut back, 6 bases at V and 5 bases at J, with 14 bases in the middle.

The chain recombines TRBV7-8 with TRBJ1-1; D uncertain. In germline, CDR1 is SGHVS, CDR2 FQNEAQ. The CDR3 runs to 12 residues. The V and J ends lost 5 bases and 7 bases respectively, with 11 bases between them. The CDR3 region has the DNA TGTGCCAGCAGCCCAGGCGGGAGTGAAGCTTTCTTT. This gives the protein CASSPGGSEAFF.

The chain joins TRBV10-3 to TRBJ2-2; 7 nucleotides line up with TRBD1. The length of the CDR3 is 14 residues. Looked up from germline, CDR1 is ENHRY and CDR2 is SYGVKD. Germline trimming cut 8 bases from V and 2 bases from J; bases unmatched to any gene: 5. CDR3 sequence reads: CAIPGTDNTGELFF. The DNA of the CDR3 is TGTGCCATCCCCGGGACAGACAACACCGGGGAGCTGTTTTTT.

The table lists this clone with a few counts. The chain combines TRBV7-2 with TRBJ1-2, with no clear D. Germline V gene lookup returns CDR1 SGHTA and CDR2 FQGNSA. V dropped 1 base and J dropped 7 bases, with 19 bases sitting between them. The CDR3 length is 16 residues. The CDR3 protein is CASSLVVFQVGAGYTF. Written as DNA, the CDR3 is TGTGCCAGCAGCTTAGTGGTCTTTCAGGTTGGTGCTGGCTACACCTTC. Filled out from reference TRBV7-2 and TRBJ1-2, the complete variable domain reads GAGVSQSPSNKVTEKGKDVELRCDPISGHTALYWYRQSLGQGLEFLIYFQGNSAPDKSGLPSDRFSAERTGGSVSTLTIQRTQQEDSAVYLCASSLVVFQVGAGYTFGSGTRLTVV.

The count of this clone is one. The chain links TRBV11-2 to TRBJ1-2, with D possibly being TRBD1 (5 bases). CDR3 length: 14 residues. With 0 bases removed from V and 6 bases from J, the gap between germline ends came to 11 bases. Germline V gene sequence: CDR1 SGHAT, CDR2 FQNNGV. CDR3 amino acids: CASSLDRASHGYTF. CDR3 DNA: TGTGCCAGCAGCTTAGACAGGGCCTCCCATGGCTACACCTTC.